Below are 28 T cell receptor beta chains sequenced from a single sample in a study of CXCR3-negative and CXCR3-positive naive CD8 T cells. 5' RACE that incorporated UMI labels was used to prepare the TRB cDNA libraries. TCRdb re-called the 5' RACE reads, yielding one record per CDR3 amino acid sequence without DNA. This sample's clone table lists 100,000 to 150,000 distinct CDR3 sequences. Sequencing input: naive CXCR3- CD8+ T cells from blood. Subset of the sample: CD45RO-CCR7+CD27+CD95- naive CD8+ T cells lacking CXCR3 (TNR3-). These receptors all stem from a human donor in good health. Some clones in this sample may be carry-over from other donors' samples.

The CDR3 region is CASSFLQAINTEAFF. The rearrangement joins TRBV12-3 or TRBV12-4 to TRBJ1-1; TCRdb calls TRBD1, which cannot be checked without DNA. This CDR3 has 15 residues.

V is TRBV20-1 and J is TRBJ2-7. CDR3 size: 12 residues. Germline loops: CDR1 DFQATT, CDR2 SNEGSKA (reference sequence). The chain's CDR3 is CSASTENYEQYF.

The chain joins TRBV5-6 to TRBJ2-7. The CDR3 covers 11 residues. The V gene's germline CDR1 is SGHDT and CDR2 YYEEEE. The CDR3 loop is CASSSMIEQYF.

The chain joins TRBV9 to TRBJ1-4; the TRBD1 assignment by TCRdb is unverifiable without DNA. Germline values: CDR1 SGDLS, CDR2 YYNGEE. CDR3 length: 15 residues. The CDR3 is CASSVQGATNEKLFF.

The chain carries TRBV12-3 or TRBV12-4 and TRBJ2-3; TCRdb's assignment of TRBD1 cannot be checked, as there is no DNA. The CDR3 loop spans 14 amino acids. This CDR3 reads CASSFPGARGTQYF.

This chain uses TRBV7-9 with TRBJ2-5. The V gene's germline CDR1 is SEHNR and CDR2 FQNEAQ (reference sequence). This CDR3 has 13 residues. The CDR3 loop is CASSDDGEETQYF.

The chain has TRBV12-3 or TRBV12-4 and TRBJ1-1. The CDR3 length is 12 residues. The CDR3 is CASSLGITEAFF.

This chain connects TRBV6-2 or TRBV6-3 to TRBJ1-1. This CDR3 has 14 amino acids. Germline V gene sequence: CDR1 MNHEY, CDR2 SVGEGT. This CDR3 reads CASRSYEGNTEAFF.

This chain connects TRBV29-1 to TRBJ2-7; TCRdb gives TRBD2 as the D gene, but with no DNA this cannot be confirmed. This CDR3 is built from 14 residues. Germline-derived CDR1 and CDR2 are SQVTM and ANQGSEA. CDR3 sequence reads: CSVEKTSGGYEQYF.

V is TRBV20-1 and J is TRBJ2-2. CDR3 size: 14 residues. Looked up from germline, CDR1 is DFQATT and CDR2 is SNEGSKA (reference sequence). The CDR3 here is CSAIDRSNTGELFF.

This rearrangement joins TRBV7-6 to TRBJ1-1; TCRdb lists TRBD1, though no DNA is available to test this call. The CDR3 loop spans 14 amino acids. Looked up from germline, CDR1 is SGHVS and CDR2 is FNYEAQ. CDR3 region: CAISSAAGVSEAFF. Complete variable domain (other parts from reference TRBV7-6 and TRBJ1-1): GAGVSQSPRYKVTKRGQDVALRCDPISGHVSLYWYRQALGQGPEFLTYFNYEAQQDKSGLPNDRFSAERPEGSISTLTIQRTEQRDSAMYRCAISSAAGVSEAFFGQGTRLTVV.

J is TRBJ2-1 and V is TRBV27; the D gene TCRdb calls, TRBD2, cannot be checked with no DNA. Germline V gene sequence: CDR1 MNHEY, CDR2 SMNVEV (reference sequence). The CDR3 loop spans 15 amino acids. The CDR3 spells CASSYGLAGYNEQFF.

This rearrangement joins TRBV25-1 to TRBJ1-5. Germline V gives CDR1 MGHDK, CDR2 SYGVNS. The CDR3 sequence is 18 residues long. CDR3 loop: CASTNRGAVSDSNQPQHF.

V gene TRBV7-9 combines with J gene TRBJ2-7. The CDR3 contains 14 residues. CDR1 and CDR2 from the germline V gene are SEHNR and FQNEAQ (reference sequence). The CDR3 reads CASSNREQSYEQYF.

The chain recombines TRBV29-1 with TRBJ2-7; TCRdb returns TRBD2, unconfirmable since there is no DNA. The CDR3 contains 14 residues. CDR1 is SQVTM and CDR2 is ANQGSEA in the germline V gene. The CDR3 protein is CSVFLKAGGYEQYF.

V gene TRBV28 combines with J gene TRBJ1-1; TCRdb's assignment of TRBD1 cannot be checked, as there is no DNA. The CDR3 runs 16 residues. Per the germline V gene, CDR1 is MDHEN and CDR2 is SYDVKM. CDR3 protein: CASSPSGTGPGPEAFF.

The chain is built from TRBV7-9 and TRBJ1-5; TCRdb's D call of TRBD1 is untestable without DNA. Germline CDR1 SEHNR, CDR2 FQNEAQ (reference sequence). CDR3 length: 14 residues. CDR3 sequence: CASSLGQLGQPQHF. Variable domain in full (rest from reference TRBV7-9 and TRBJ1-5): DTGVSQNPRHKITKRGQNVTFRCDPISEHNRLYWYRQTLGQGPEFLTYFQNEAQLEKSRLLSDRFSAERPKGSFSTLEIQRTEQGDSAMYLCASSLGQLGQPQHFGDGTRLSIL.

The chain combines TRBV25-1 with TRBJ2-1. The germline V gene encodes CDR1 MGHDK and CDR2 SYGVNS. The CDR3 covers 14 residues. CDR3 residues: CASSEGLVYNEQFF.

The CDR3 is CASSPNRYSYEQYF. V gene TRBV3-1 combines with J gene TRBJ2-7; TCRdb names TRBD1, which stays unverified in the absence of DNA. This CDR3 spans 14 amino acids. Germline lookup yields CDR1 LGHDT and CDR2 YNNKEL (reference sequence).

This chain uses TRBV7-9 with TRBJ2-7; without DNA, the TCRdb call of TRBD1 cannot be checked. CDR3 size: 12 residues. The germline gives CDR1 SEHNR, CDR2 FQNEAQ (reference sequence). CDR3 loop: CASSDAPYEQYF.

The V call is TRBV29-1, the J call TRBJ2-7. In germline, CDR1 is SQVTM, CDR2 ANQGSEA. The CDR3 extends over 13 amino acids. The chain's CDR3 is CSVEMGTLYEQYF.

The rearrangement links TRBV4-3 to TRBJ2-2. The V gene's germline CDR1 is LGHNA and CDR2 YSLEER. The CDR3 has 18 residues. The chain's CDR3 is CASSQDNRLYSGTGELFF.

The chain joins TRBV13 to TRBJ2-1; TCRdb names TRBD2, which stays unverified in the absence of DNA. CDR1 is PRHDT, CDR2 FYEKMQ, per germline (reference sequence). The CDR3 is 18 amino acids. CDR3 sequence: CASSLEASGSRGHNEQFF.

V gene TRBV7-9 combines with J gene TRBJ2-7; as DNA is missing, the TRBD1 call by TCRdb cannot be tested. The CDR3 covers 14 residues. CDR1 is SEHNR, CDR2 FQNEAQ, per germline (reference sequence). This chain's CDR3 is CASSFGAGSGERYF.

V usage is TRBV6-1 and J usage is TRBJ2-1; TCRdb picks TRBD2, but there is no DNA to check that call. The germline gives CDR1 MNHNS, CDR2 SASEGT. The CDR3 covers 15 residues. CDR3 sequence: CASSEVAGGYNEQFF.

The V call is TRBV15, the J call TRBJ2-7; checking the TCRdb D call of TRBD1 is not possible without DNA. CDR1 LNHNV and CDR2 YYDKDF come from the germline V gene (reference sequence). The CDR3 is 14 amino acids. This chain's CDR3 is CATSSDRGRYEQYF.

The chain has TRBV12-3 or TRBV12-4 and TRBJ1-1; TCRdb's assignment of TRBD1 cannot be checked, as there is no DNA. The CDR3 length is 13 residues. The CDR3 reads CASSLGRGGEAFF.

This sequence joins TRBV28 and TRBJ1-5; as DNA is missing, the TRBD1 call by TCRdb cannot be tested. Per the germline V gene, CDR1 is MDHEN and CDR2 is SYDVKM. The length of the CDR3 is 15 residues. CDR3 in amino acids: CASSLPGGNNQPQHF.